What follows are 9 T cell receptor beta chains derived from one specimen sequenced in a study of tumor and adjacent non-tumor tissue in lung cancer. Three rounds of nested PCR, following a modified ARM-PCR protocol, produced the TCRbeta library. One entry per CDR3 protein results from TCRdb running MiXCR on the multiplex PCR reads. The sample lists 60,000 to 85,000 distinct CDR3 sequences, approximately 73% seen once, with roughly 27% in the top ten. The template was RNA from unsorted bulk tissue. What was sequenced was lung tumor tissue. The receptors were gathered from a man between 60 and 75 years old with non-small cell lung cancer.

Concerning this clonotype: This may be a read error: a much more frequent sequence differs by one nucleotide. This likely comes from a read error, as the CDR3 has no conserved phenylalanine or tryptophan at its end. The rearrangement links TRBV2 to TRBJ2-7; TRBD1 is a possible D gene (6 bases). V was cut by 6 bases and J by 7 bases, with 19 bases left in between. In germline, CDR1 is SNHLY, CDR2 FYNNEI. The CDR3 consists of 14 residues. CDR3 residues: CASSSTGSRGEQYL. In nucleotides, the CDR3 is TGTGCCAGCAGCTCCACAGGGTCACGAGGGGAGCAGTACTTA.

As to this clonotype: The CDR3 ends on some other residue instead of the conserved phenylalanine or tryptophan, so this is likely a read error. The chain recombines TRBV20-1 with TRBJ2-1, with TRBD2 matching 13 bases. The CDR3 extends over 17 amino acids. Germline CDR1 is DFQATT and CDR2 is SNEGSKA (reference sequence). The CDR3 DNA sequence: TGCAGTGATAGAGGCCAACTAGCGGGAGGGCCCGGATTTGAGCAGTTCTAC. Protein: CSDRGQLAGGPGFEQFY.

With respect to this clonotype: The CDR3 does not close with the conserved phenylalanine or tryptophan, likely indicating a read error. The chain links TRBV29-1 to TRBJ2-1; 7 bases line up with TRBD1. There are 14 residues in the CDR3. Germline values: CDR1 SQVTM, CDR2 ANQGSEA. This CDR3 is CSVHLDRTYNEQFT. CDR3 bases: TGTAGCGTTCACCTGGACAGGACCTACAATGAGCAGTTCACC.

This clonotype occurred once. Here the CDR3 omits its conserved ending phenylalanine or tryptophan, so a read error is the likely source. The chain carries TRBV6-5 and TRBJ1-3; D gene unclear. This CDR3 contains 17 residues. Germline CDR1 is MNHEY and CDR2 is SVGAGI. In DNA form, the CDR3 reads TGTGACAGCACCGAAACATCCCCGCGGTCCTCTGGAAAAACAATATATTTA. This encodes CDSTETSPRSSGKTIYL.

The V and J genes are TRBV12-3 or TRBV12-4 and TRBJ2-1, with 14 bases identical to TRBD2. CDR3 length: 14 residues. V shed 5 bases, J shed 13 bases, and the junction held 7 bases outside the gene matches. CDR3 nucleotide sequence: TGTGCCAGCAGTGCCTCCGGGACTAGCGGGAGACAGTTCTTC. Its translation is CASSASGTSGRQFF.

This clonotype showed up many times. The V gene is TRBV6-5, the J gene TRBJ2-5; no reliable D call. CDR1 is MNHEY and CDR2 is SVGAGI in the germline V gene. Trimming took off 5 bases at V and 5 bases at J, with 18 bases between the two ends. The CDR3 has 15 amino acids. This chain's CDR3 is CASSPNPGLRETQYF. The DNA of the CDR3 is TGTGCCAGCAGTCCTAACCCGGGCCTCAGGGAGACCCAGTACTTC.

The sample holds one count of this clonotype. The junction differs from germline at one of its ends, possibly a read error. The V call is TRBV20-1, the J call TRBJ1-1; D is perhaps TRBD1 (6 bases). The length of the CDR3 is 17 residues. Looked up from germline, CDR1 is DFQATT and CDR2 is SNEGSKA (reference sequence). The CDR3 DNA sequence: TGCAGTGCTAGAGAGGTTCTGGACAGCACCAAGAACACTGAAGCTTCCTTT. It codes for CSAREVLDSTKNTEASF.

On this clonotype itself: The junction departs from germline at one end; a sequencing error may be responsible. The gene calls are TRBV29-1 and TRBJ2-6; D not certain. This CDR3 is 13 amino acids long. Germline V lookup: CDR1 SQVTM, CDR2 ANQGSEA. The CDR3 region is CSVAPYGANVLTF. CDR3 nucleotide sequence: TGCAGTGTTGCCCCCTATGGGGCCAACGTCCTGACTTTC.

Note on this clonotype: The CDR3 does not end in the conserved phenylalanine or tryptophan, so this is likely a read error. The chain combines TRBV6-2 or TRBV6-3 with TRBJ2-7, with TRBD2 identical over 7 bases. Germline CDR1 MNHEY, CDR2 SVGEGT. The length of the CDR3 is 14 residues. The CDR3 here is CASSYAGLGSVQYI. The DNA for the CDR3 is TGTGCTAGCAGTTATGCTGGACTAGGGAGCGTGCAGTACATC.